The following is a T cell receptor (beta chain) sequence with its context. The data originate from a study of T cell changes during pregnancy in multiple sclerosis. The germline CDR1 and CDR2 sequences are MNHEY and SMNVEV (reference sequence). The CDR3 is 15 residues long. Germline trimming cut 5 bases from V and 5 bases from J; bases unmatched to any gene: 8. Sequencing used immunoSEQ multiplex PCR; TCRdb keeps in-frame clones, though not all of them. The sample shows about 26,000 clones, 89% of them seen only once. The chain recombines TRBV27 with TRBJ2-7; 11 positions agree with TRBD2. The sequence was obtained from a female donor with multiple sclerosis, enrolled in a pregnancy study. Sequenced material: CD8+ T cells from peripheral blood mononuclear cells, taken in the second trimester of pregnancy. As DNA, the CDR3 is TGTGCCAGCAGTCCGTTAGCGGGAGGGCCCCACGAGCAGTACTTC. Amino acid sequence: CASSPLAGGPHEQYF.